The rows below give T cell receptor beta chains drawn from one sample of a study of blood T cell repertoires in COVID-19. Assay used: immunoSEQ multiplex PCR; TCRdb lists only in-frame clones, some missing. The table has approximately 41,000 clones, approximately 85% seen once. The sequencing sample was made of peripheral blood. The origin of the receptors is a middle-aged man with active or convalescent COVID-19. Each CDR3 is given with its conserved first and last residue. Fields, in order: clone size, V gene, D gene, J gene, CDR3 DNA, CDR3 protein. D genes are given only for firm matches. Clone size is not always given. Where it is, it says once, few, many or a class for expanded clones.

>-|TRBV25-1|-|TRBJ1-4
TGTGCCAGCAGCCGACAGCCGAATGAAAAACTGTTTTTT
CASSRQPNEKLFF
>-|TRBV5-1|TRBD2|TRBJ2-1
TGCGCCAGCACCCCGGGACTAGCGGCAAGCAATGAGCAGTTCTTC
CASTPGLAASNEQFF
>-|TRBV30|TRBD1|TRBJ1-2
TGTGCCTGGAGTCTCCGCCTGGCAGGGGGTGGCTACACCTTC
CAWSLRLAGGGYTF
>-|TRBV6-5|TRBD1|TRBJ1-5
TGTGCCAGCATTCTACCCGGGACAGGGGATCTAGCCCAGCATTTT
CASILPGTGDLAQHF
>-|TRBV6-5|TRBD2|TRBJ2-5
TGTGCCAGCAGTCCGGGGACTAGCGGGAAGACCCAGTACTTC
CASSPGTSGKTQYF
>-|TRBV10-2|-|TRBJ2-1
TGCGCCAGCAGTACGGAGGGGAGCTCCTACAATGAGCAGTTCTTC
CASSTEGSSYNEQFF
>few|TRBV6-2/TRBV6-3|-|TRBJ1-1
TGTGCCAGCAGTTACTCTAGGGAGGGCACTGAAGCTTTCTTT
CASSYSREGTEAFF
>-|TRBV7-2|-|TRBJ2-3
TGTGCCAGCGATGCGGGATCCACAGATACGCAGTATTTT
CASDAGSTDTQYF
>few|TRBV14|-|TRBJ2-2
TGTGCCAGCAGTCGGGGGTTCGGGGAGCTGTTTTTT
CASSRGFGELFF
>-|TRBV5-1|TRBD1|TRBJ2-5
TGCGCCAGCAGCCTCCGACAGGGTGAAGAGACCCAGTACTTC
CASSLRQGEETQYF
>few|TRBV7-2|TRBD2|TRBJ2-7
TGTGCCAGCAGCCCCGGGGGGACCCAACATGCCTACGAGCAGTACTTC
CASSPGGTQHAYEQYF
>-|TRBV12-5|TRBD2|TRBJ2-7
TGTGCTAGTGGTTTGGACCGGGGGGGAGACACCTACGAGCAGTACTTC
CASGLDRGGDTYEQYF
>-|TRBV18|-|TRBJ2-3
TGTGCCAGCTCCCAGACAAGGGGTGGCACAGATACGCAGTATTTT
CASSQTRGGTDTQYF
>-|TRBV6-5|TRBD1|TRBJ2-7
TGTGCCAGCAGCGCAAATGGGGACAGCACCTACGAGCAGTACTTC
CASSANGDSTYEQYF
>-|TRBV15|TRBD1|TRBJ2-3
TGTGCCACCAGCAGAGTTGGGACAGACTACACAGATACGCAGTATTTT
CATSRVGTDYTDTQYF
>-|TRBV7-9|TRBD1|TRBJ1-6
TGTGCCAGCAGCTCGACAGGGAACCTGTATAATTCACCCCTCCACTTT
CASSSTGNLYNSPLHF
>few|TRBV28|-|TRBJ1-3
TGTGCCAGCAGCCCCGGTGGAGGACGGGCTGGAAACACCATATATTTT
CASSPGGGRAGNTIYF
>-|TRBV6-1|TRBD1|TRBJ2-7
TGTGCCAGCAGTGATTCCGGGACAGGGACTTACGAGCAGTACTTC
CASSDSGTGTYEQYF
>-|TRBV7-8|TRBD1|TRBJ1-1
TGTGCCAGCAGCCCGGGACAGGGGGCGGGAACTGAAGCTTTCTTT
CASSPGQGAGTEAFF
>once|TRBV10-3|-|TRBJ2-3
TGTGCCATCAGTGAGCTAAAGGAGGGTCCTCAGTATTTT
CAISELKEGPQYF
>-|TRBV6-5|-|TRBJ1-1
TGTGCCAGCAGTACAGGGAACACTGAAGCTTTCTTT
CASSTGNTEAFF
>-|TRBV5-5|-|TRBJ1-3
TGTGCCAGCAGCTCGAAGACGCTCTCCGGGAACACCATATATTTT
CASSSKTLSGNTIYF
>-|TRBV7-8|-|TRBJ2-2
TGTGCCAGCAGCTTAGCCCCCACACCCGCGAACACCGGGGAGCTGTTTTTT
CASSLAPTPANTGELFF
>few|TRBV7-2|-|TRBJ1-3
TGTGCCAGCAGCTTCAAGGGGTCAGGAAACACCATATATTTT
CASSFKGSGNTIYF